These 18 T cell receptor beta chains were all obtained from the same sample, sequenced in a study of T-cell reconstitution after alpha-beta-depleted transplantation in children. For TCRbeta, the library was prepared with unique molecular identifiers. TCRdb re-called the PCR reads through MiXCR, storing one row per CDR3 protein. The sample shows around 200,000 distinct CDR3 sequences, approximately 6.6% of them seen only once. The sample was PBMCs from the stem cell graft donor, taken from the stem cell graft. The origin of the receptors is a human donor who donated a stem cell graft to a child with Wiskott-Aldrich syndrome.

This clonotype was detected many times. CDR3 loop: CSARIISGNTIYF. The CDR3 DNA reads TGCAGTGCTAGGATCATCTCTGGAAACACCATATATTTT. V usage is TRBV20-1 and J usage is TRBJ1-3, with D unclear. V was pared by 3 bases and J by 0 bases, with 6 bases between. The CDR3 runs to 13 residues. The germline V gene has CDR1 DFQATT and CDR2 SNEGSKA (reference sequence).

This clonotype was seen repeatedly, ten times or more. The chain combines TRBV5-1 with TRBJ2-7; 12 bases are shared with TRBD2. Germline loops: CDR1 SGHRS, CDR2 YFSETQ. There are 16 residues in the CDR3. J was trimmed by 2 bases and V by 4 bases; bases with no gene match: 7. The CDR3 loop is CASSGGLAGETYEQYF. The CDR3 DNA reads TGCGCCAGCAGCGGGGGACTAGCGGGCGAGACCTACGAGCAGTACTTC.

The chain couples TRBV12-3 or TRBV12-4 to TRBJ2-7; TRBD2 agrees at 10 bases. The trim removed 5 bases at V and 2 bases at J, leaving 6 bases unmatched. The CDR3 consists of 15 residues. The CDR3: CASSGPGLATYEQYF. The DNA of the CDR3 is TGTGCCAGCAGTGGCCCGGGACTAGCGACCTACGAGCAGTACTTC.

This clonotype occurred many times. J is TRBJ1-4 and V is TRBV12-3 or TRBV12-4; D gene unclear. Deletions cut 1 base from V and 6 bases from J, with 12 bases between. The CDR3 loop spans 15 amino acids. The CDR3 DNA is TGTGCCAGCAGTTTAGGGCTAAATGGGGATGAAAAACTGTTTTTT. Translated, it gives CASSLGLNGDEKLFF.

This clonotype showed up just a few times. This sequence joins TRBV29-1 and TRBJ2-1, with D perhaps TRBD1 (5 bases). Between the trimmed V and J ends, which lost 6 bases and 6 bases, there was a span of 6 bases. The germline V gene has CDR1 SQVTM and CDR2 ANQGSEA. CDR3 length: 10 amino acids. The CDR3 DNA reads as TGCAGCGTCCAGGGCAATGAGCAGTTCTTC. It translates to CSVQGNEQFF.

This clonotype was observed many times. The chain combines TRBV7-8 with TRBJ1-1, with D hard to call. This CDR3 is 15 amino acids long. The ends were cut back, 1 base at V and 4 bases at J, with 13 bases in the middle. Germline CDR1 SGHVS, CDR2 FQNEAQ. CDR3: CASSLVPSRGTEAFF. The CDR3 nucleotides are TGTGCCAGCAGCTTAGTTCCCAGTCGGGGCACTGAAGCTTTCTTT.

This clonotype was seen many times. The chain uses TRBV29-1 and TRBJ1-2; D gene unclear. Germline V gene data show CDR1 as SQVTM and CDR2 as ANQGSEA. The CDR3 has 13 residues. The V end lost 5 bases, the J end lost 4 bases, and 14 bases lay between the germline ends. The CDR3 reads CSVYDGRIYGYTF. The CDR3 DNA sequence: TGCAGCGTTTACGACGGACGGATCTATGGCTACACCTTC.

This clonotype was recorded many times. The chain has TRBV12-3 or TRBV12-4 and TRBJ2-1; TRBD2 matches at 8 bases. After removal of 3 bases from V and 2 bases from J, the junction contained 3 bases not matched to a gene. The CDR3 has 15 amino acids. CDR3 bases: TGTGCCAGCAGTTTCCCAGCGGGGGCCTACAATGAGCAGTTCTTC. Translating it yields CASSFPAGAYNEQFF.

The gene calls are TRBV20-1 and TRBJ2-1; 7 bases are a match to TRBD2. Trimming took 5 bases from V and 4 from J; bases not matched to a gene: 11. The germline CDR1 and CDR2 sequences are DFQATT and SNEGSKA (reference sequence). This CDR3 is 15 amino acids long. CDR3 sequence reads: CSAPRGLAEYNEQFF. As DNA, the CDR3 is TGCAGTGCTCCCCGTGGGCTAGCGGAATACAATGAGCAGTTCTTC.

This clonotype came up many times. The V call is TRBV3-1, the J call TRBJ2-7; 8 nucleotides align to TRBD1. This CDR3 has 13 amino acids. Germline CDR1 LGHDT, CDR2 YNNKEL (reference sequence). V gave up 4 bases and J gave up 6 bases; unmatched junction bases: 5. CDR3 loop: CASSRADRGEQYF. DNA for the CDR3: TGTGCCAGCAGCCGGGCTGACAGGGGCGAGCAGTACTTC.

The gene calls are TRBV20-1 and TRBJ2-6; D might be TRBD2 (6 bases). Trimming took 6 bases from V and 0 from J, leaving 12 bases between them. Germline-derived CDR1 and CDR2 are DFQATT and SNEGSKA (reference sequence). The CDR3 loop spans 15 amino acids. CDR3 residues: CSAAGWDSGANVLTF. The CDR3 nucleotides read TGCAGTGCGGCGGGGTGGGACTCTGGGGCCAACGTCCTGACTTTC.

This clonotype appeared many times. CDR3 residues: CASSPIPTGADTGELFF. The CDR3 region has the DNA TGTGCCAGCAGCCCCATACCGACAGGGGCGGACACCGGGGAGCTGTTTTTT. The chain has TRBV2 and TRBJ2-2, with 8 bases that match TRBD1. The CDR3 spans 17 residues. Germline lookup yields CDR1 SNHLY and CDR2 FYNNEI. Trimming took 6 bases from V and 3 from J; bases not matched to a gene: 12.

This clonotype occurred many times. This chain joins TRBV20-1 and TRBJ2-7, with 11 nucleotides matching TRBD2. The V gene's germline CDR1 is DFQATT and CDR2 SNEGSKA (reference sequence). The CDR3 totals 14 residues. V lost 4 bases and J lost 4; bases outside the gene matches: 6. The CDR3 loop is CSAKSSGRLYEQYF. The CDR3 DNA sequence: TGCAGTGCTAAATCTAGCGGGAGGTTATACGAGCAGTACTTC.

This clonotype was recorded at least ten times. V is TRBV4-1 and J is TRBJ1-1, with TRBD1 matching over 8 bases. From germline, CDR1 is MGHRA and CDR2 YSYEKL. V lost 6 bases, J lost 7 bases, and 13 bases stayed unmatched. The CDR3 totals 15 residues. In nucleotides, the CDR3 is TGCGCCAGCAGTCATATAGGAGACAGGGGATTTGAAGCTTTCTTT. Amino acid sequence: CASSHIGDRGFEAFF.

This clonotype was observed many times. The V call is TRBV20-1, the J call TRBJ1-1; no clear D gene. The V end was cut by 0 bases, the J end by 4 bases, with 9 bases between. The CDR3 is made up of 13 amino acids. Per germline, CDR1 DFQATT and CDR2 SNEGSKA (reference sequence). CDR3 in amino acids: CSARESSLTEAFF. CDR3 bases: TGCAGTGCTAGAGAGAGTAGCCTCACTGAAGCTTTCTTT.

The table lists this clonotype with many counts. V usage is TRBV20-1 and J usage is TRBJ1-2; 7 bases are shared with TRBD1. Trimming removed 0 bases from V and 4 bases from J; junction bases left unmatched: 14. This CDR3 comprises 17 residues. Germline assignment: CDR1 DFQATT and CDR2 SNEGSKA (reference sequence). The DNA for the CDR3 is TGCAGTGCTAGAGACGGATCACAGGGGAGGGGGATCTATGGCTACACCTTC. It translates to CSARDGSQGRGIYGYTF.

The chain joins TRBV5-4 to TRBJ2-1, with D perhaps TRBD2 (6 bases). Trimming took off 4 bases at V and 7 bases at J, with 15 bases between the two ends. Germline V CDR1 and CDR2: SGHNT, YYREEE (reference sequence). The CDR3 contains 14 residues. DNA for the CDR3: TGTGCCAGCAGCGTCGGGAGCCCCGGGAATGAGCAGTTCTTC. It translates to CASSVGSPGNEQFF.

This clonotype was counted many times. The genes are TRBV4-3 and TRBJ2-1, with a possible D match to TRBD2 (5 bases). Germline CDR1 is LGHNA and CDR2 is YSLEER. V shed 2 bases and J shed 8 bases, with 13 bases lying between them. The CDR3 sequence is 14 residues long. CDR3 DNA: TGCGCCAGCAGCCAACAAGCCAAAGCGGATGAGCAGTTCTTC. Encoded protein: CASSQQAKADEQFF.